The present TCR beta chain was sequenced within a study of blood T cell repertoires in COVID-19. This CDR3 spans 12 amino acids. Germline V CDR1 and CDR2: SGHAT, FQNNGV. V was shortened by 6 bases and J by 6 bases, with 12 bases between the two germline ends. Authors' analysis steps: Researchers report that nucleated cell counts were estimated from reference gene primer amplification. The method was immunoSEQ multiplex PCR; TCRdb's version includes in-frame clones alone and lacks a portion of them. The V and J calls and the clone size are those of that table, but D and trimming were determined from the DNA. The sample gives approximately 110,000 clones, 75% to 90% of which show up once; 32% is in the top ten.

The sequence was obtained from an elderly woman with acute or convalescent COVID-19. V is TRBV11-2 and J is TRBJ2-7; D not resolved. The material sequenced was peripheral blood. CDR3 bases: TGTGCCAGCAGTTCCATTTACGGCGAGCAGTACTTC. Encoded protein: CASSSIYGEQYF.